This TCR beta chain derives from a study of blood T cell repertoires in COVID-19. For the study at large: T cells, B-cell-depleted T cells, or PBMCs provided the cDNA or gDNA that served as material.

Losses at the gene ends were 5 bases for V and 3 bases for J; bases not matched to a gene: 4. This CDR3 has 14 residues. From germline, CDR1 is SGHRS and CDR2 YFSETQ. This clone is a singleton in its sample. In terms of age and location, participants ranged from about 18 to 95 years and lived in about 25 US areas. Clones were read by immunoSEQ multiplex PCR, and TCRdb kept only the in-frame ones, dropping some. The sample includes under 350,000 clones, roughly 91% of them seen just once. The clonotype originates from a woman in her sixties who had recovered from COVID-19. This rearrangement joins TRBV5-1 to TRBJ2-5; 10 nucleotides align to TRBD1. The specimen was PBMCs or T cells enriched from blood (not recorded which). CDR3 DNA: TGCGCCAGCAGGGCCGGGACAGGGGAAGAGACCCAGTACTTC. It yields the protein CASRAGTGEETQYF.